These T cell receptor beta chains were read from a single sample in a study of T-cell memory formation after mild COVID-19. Each CDR3 protein gets one entry after TCRdb re-called the 5' RACE reads with MiXCR. The sample includes 120,000 to 150,000 distinct CDR3 sequences, 6% to 6.5% of them seen just once. The sequencing input was PBMCs or a T cell subset sorted from them (not recorded which). These receptors were collected from an adult woman who had mild COVID-19 (a few samples of this study predate the infection). Cell type and time point are not known. Both conserved end residues are part of each CDR3. A D gene is named only where the DNA matches it firmly. The size of a clone is reported for some rows only, either as once, few or many, or as a class for expanded clones.

TRBJ1-2 TRBV6-6 - many CASSSPGEGGYGYTF TGTGCCAGCAGTTCCCCCGGGGAGGGAGGGTATGGCTACACCTTC
TRBJ2-1 TRBV12-3/TRBV12-4 - few CASSLSWPVRNEQFF TGTGCCAGCAGTTTAAGCTGGCCCGTTCGCAATGAGCAGTTCTTC
TRBJ2-2 TRBV20-1 - - CSASATGGYVNTGELFF TGCAGTGCTAGCGCGACAGGTGGTTATGTAAACACCGGGGAGCTGTTTTTT
TRBJ2-2 TRBV29-1 - few CSVFGVRYTGELFF TGCAGCGTTTTTGGGGTGCGGTACACCGGGGAGCTGTTTTTT
TRBJ2-6 TRBV4-3 - - CASRHSGSGANVLTF TGCGCCAGCCGCCACTCAGGTTCTGGGGCCAACGTCCTGACTTTC
TRBJ2-4 TRBV2 TRBD2 - CASRIEASGKNIQYF TGTGCCAGCAGGATCGAGGCTAGCGGGAAGAACATTCAGTACTTC
TRBJ2-3 TRBV20-1 TRBD1 many CSANPASGQGNLPDTQYF TGCAGTGCTAACCCGGCCTCGGGACAGGGGAATCTTCCAGATACGCAGTATTTT
TRBJ2-3 TRBV18 - many CASSPRAPAADTQYF TGTGCCAGCTCACCCCGGGCCCCCGCCGCAGATACGCAGTATTTT
TRBJ2-7 TRBV5-1 TRBD2 few CASSAGREAYEQYF TGCGCCAGCAGCGCCGGGAGGGAGGCCTACGAGCAGTACTTC
TRBJ2-1 TRBV5-1 - many CASSGLSGTLLAEQFF TGCGCCAGCAGCGGCCTCTCCGGGACACTACTCGCTGAGCAGTTCTTC
TRBJ2-3 TRBV15 - few CATSTSGTGNTDTQYF TGTGCCACCAGCACCTCTGGGACGGGAAATACAGATACGCAGTATTTT
TRBJ2-3 TRBV12-3/TRBV12-4 - many CASSLTVSQYF TGTGCCAGCAGTTTGACTGTTAGCCAGTATTTT
TRBJ1-1 TRBV18 - - CASSRQKNTEAFF TGTGCCAGCTCACGGCAGAAGAACACTGAAGCTTTCTTT